This TCR beta chain was recorded in a study of shared clonotypes between healthy human individuals. Regarding this clone: Its antigen remains unknown. The sample has other DNA sequences that encode this CDR3 too.

Study outcomes and limitations: Sampling included only blood; tissue repertoires likely differ.

Each subset's genomic DNA was shared equally among a number of immunoSEQ plates. The repertoire was sequenced with immunoSEQ multiplex PCR; TCRdb's copy has only in-frame clones and lacks some. Of about 2.4 million clones in the sample, roughly 93% are singletons; the top ten hold around 0.37%. The clonotype was recovered from a man younger than 35 in good health. Some clones in this sample may be carry-over from other donors' samples. The specimen was naive CD4+ T cells from PBMCs. Stated subset: CD45RA+ positively selected.

This CDR3 is CATSRDPGAPYNEQFF. The CDR3 DNA is TGTGCCACCAGCAGAGATCCTGGGGCTCCCTACAATGAGCAGTTCTTC. V usage is TRBV15 and J usage is TRBJ2-1; tentatively, D is TRBD1 (5 bases). The germline CDR1 and CDR2 sequences are LNHNV and YYDKDF (reference sequence). V lost 0 bases and J 2 bases, leaving 11 bases between the germline ends. The CDR3 length is 16 residues.